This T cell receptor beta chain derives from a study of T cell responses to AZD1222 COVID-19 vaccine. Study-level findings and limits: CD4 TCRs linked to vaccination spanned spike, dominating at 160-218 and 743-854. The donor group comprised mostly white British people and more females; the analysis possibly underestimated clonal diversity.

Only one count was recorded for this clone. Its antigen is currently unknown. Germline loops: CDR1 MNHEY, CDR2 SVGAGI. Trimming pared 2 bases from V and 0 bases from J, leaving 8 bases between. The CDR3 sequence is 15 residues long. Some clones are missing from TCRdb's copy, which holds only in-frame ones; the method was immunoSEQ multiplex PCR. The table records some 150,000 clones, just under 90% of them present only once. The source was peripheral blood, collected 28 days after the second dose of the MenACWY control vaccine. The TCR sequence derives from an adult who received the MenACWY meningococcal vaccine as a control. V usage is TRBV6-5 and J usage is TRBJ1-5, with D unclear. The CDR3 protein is CASSYAASSNQPQHF. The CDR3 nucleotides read TGTGCCAGCAGTTACGCAGCTAGTAGCAATCAGCCCCAGCATTTT.